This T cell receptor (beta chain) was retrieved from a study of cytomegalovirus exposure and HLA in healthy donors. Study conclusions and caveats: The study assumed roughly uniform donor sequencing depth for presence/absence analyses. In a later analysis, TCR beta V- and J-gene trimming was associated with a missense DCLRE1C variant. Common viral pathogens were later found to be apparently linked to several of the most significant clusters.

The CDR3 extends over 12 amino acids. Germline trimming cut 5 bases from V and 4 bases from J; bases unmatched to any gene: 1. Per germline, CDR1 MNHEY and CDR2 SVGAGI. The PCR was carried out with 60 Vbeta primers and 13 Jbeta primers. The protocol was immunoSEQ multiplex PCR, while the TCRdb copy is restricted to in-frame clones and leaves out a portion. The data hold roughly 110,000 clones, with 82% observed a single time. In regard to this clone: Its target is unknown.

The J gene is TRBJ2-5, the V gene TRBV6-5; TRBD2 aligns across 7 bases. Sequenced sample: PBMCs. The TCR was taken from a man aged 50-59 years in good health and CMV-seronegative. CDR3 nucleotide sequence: TGTGCCAGCAGTGAGCGGGGAGAGACCCAGTACTTC. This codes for CASSERGETQYF.